These T cell receptor beta chains were read from a single sample in a study of T-cell reconstitution after alpha-beta-depleted transplantation in children. Using its own MiXCR run on the PCR reads, TCRdb lists one record per CDR3 protein. The sample contains 300,000 to 400,000 distinct CDR3 sequences, about a quarter of which appear only once. Specimen: PBMCs, mostly from graft donor cells, collected 180 days after TCRalphabeta/CD19-depleted stem cell transplant. All receptors come from a male patient under 18 who had a stem cell transplant for acute lymphoblastic leukemia, so the T cells may come from the graft donor. Each CDR3 is given with its conserved first and last residue. Each record gives: V gene, J gene, clone size, CDR3 protein. The size of a clone is reported for some rows only, either as once, few or many, or as a class for expanded clones.

v_gene: TRBV27; j_gene: TRBJ2-1; abundance: few; CDR3aa: CASSLSGNGQFF
v_gene: TRBV28; j_gene: TRBJ2-7; abundance: NA; CDR3aa: CASSLRLILYEQYF
v_gene: TRBV7-9; j_gene: TRBJ2-5; abundance: NA; CDR3aa: CASSRGTSGTRTQYF
v_gene: TRBV5-1; j_gene: TRBJ2-2; abundance: few; CDR3aa: CASSLGPSGLTGELFF
v_gene: TRBV5-1; j_gene: TRBJ1-2; abundance: many; CDR3aa: CASSFDPGGVYGYTF
v_gene: TRBV5-1; j_gene: TRBJ2-5; abundance: NA; CDR3aa: CASSPGTQKTQYF
v_gene: TRBV9; j_gene: TRBJ2-1; abundance: few; CDR3aa: CASSVGWSGRADNEQFF
v_gene: TRBV2; j_gene: TRBJ1-6; abundance: NA; CDR3aa: CASSAQGGPLHF
v_gene: TRBV27; j_gene: TRBJ1-2; abundance: NA; CDR3aa: CASSLSAGGWSYGYTF
v_gene: TRBV7-9; j_gene: TRBJ1-1; abundance: few; CDR3aa: CASSSLVGKGMNTEAFF
v_gene: TRBV29-1; j_gene: TRBJ2-7; abundance: NA; CDR3aa: CSVETGGGLYEQYF
v_gene: TRBV29-1; j_gene: TRBJ2-3; abundance: few; CDR3aa: CSVAPRGTDTQYF
v_gene: TRBV6-5; j_gene: TRBJ1-2; abundance: NA; CDR3aa: CASSYSQGVEYGYTF
v_gene: TRBV9; j_gene: TRBJ2-3; abundance: few; CDR3aa: CASSVGTHVNSDTQYF
v_gene: TRBV5-1; j_gene: TRBJ2-2; abundance: NA; CDR3aa: CASSPVAPGELFF
v_gene: TRBV6-5; j_gene: TRBJ1-2; abundance: NA; CDR3aa: CASSYSPGHGYTF
v_gene: TRBV24-1; j_gene: TRBJ1-6; abundance: NA; CDR3aa: CATSVHGRDSLSSYNSPLHF
v_gene: TRBV7-9; j_gene: TRBJ2-7; abundance: few; CDR3aa: CASSLPAYHGSTYEQYF
v_gene: TRBV13; j_gene: TRBJ1-2; abundance: few; CDR3aa: CASYEGAGYYGYTF
v_gene: TRBV29-1; j_gene: TRBJ1-1; abundance: NA; CDR3aa: CSTGAVTEAFF
v_gene: TRBV20-1; j_gene: TRBJ1-1; abundance: few; CDR3aa: CSASSLGSGNTEAFF
v_gene: TRBV18; j_gene: TRBJ1-6; abundance: NA; CDR3aa: CASSRIQGETSPLHF